The next 4 T cell receptor beta chains were all read from a single sample in a study of T cell changes during pregnancy in multiple sclerosis. Sequencing used immunoSEQ multiplex PCR; TCRdb keeps in-frame clones, though not all of them. Of around 57,000 clones listed, just under 90% are singletons. The starting material was peripheral blood, obtained in the first trimester of pregnancy. The receptor set was obtained from a female donor in good health, enrolled as a control in a pregnancy study.

The CDR3: CASSQDQGQGIAYEQYF. The CDR3 DNA reads TGCGCCAGCAGCCAAGATCAGGGACAGGGGATCGCCTACGAGCAGTACTTC. The chain uses TRBV4-3 and TRBJ2-7, with 10 nucleotides matching TRBD1. From germline, CDR1 is LGHNA and CDR2 YSLEER. Germline trimming cut 0 bases from V and 2 bases from J; bases unmatched to any gene: 7. The CDR3 has 17 residues.

The chain has TRBV19 and TRBJ1-1; maybe TRBD1 (6 bases). With 3 bases removed from V and 3 bases from J, the gap between germline ends came to 11 bases. The length of the CDR3 is 14 residues. Germline loops: CDR1 LNHDA, CDR2 SQIVND (reference sequence). The chain's CDR3 is CASSIRTGYTEAFF. CDR3 DNA: TGTGCCAGTAGTATTCGCACAGGGTACACTGAAGCTTTCTTT.

J is TRBJ1-2 and V is TRBV7-9; D unresolved. The CDR3 sequence is 14 residues long. CDR1 is SEHNR, CDR2 FQNEAQ, per germline (reference sequence). V was pared by 3 bases and J by 2 bases, with 10 bases between. The CDR3 reads CASSFGEANYGYTF. The CDR3 DNA reads as TGTGCCAGCAGCTTTGGGGAGGCGAACTATGGCTACACCTTC. The whole variable domain, remainder taken from reference TRBV7-9 and TRBJ1-2, is DTGVSQNPRHKITKRGQNVTFRCDPISEHNRLYWYRQTLGQGPEFLTYFQNEAQLEKSRLLSDRFSAERPKGSFSTLEIQRTEQGDSAMYLCASSFGEANYGYTFGSGTRLTVV.

This clone was found once. The chain uses TRBV2 and TRBJ2-1, with 9 bases aligning to TRBD2. V shed 3 bases and J 9 bases; nucleotides not matched to a gene: 9. Germline V gene data show CDR1 as SNHLY and CDR2 as FYNNEI. The CDR3 runs to 15 residues. This CDR3 is CASSDLGGGAAEQFF. The CDR3 coding sequence is TGTGCCAGCAGTGACTTGGGCGGGGGGGCGGCTGAGCAGTTCTTC.